The next 12 T cell receptor beta chains were all read from a single sample in a study of blood T cells in healthy people across ages. Through a sample-barcoded 5' primer and a J-beta primer mix, a second PCR was run for roughly 7 to 12 cycles. TCRdb reanalysed the 5' RACE reads using MiXCR and keeps one entry per CDR3 protein. The data show about 1.1 million distinct CDR3 sequences, around two fifths seen once. The sample taken for sequencing was blood. Source of these receptors: a young man in good health.

This clonotype turned up a few times. The chain uses TRBV21-1 and TRBJ2-1; the table's TRBD1 call for D was not verified on the DNA. TRBV21-1 is labeled a pseudogene. The CDR3 sequence is 17 residues long. The CDR3 region is CASSKGGDPKHYNEQFF. CDR3 in DNA: TGTGCCAGCAGCAAAGGGGGGGACCCCAAGCACTACAATGAGCAGTTCTTC.

V and J are TRBV6-6 and TRBJ1-5, with 9 bases identical to TRBD1. Losses at the gene ends were 4 bases for V and 5 bases for J; bases not matched to a gene: 3. Germline V gene sequence: CDR1 MNHNY, CDR2 SVGAGI (reference sequence). The CDR3 runs 14 residues. This chain's CDR3 is CASSSNRGHQPQHF. For the CDR3, the DNA is TGTGCCAGCAGTTCGAACAGGGGGCATCAGCCCCAGCATTTT.

The chain carries TRBV6-2 or TRBV6-3 and TRBJ2-1; D gene unclear. Trimming pared 4 bases from V and 12 bases from J, leaving 13 bases between. The CDR3 consists of 12 residues. In germline, CDR1 is MNHEY, CDR2 SVGEGT. The chain's CDR3 is CASSLRERRQFF. In DNA, the CDR3 is TGTGCCAGCAGTTTAAGGGAAAGGAGGCAGTTCTTC.

This clonotype came up a few times. Germline is not matched at one junction end, which may reflect a read error. V usage is TRBV2 and J usage is TRBJ1-6; 9 bases map to TRBD1. Germline V gives CDR1 SNHLY, CDR2 FYNNEI. This CDR3 has 13 residues. CDR3 in amino acids: CAGRTGVLSPLHF. Here the CDR3 DNA reads TGTGCCGGCAGGACAGGGGTTTTGTCACCCCTCCACTTT.

This chain connects TRBV7-2 to TRBJ2-1, with 14 bases that match TRBD2. V gave up 7 bases and J gave up 4 bases; unmatched junction bases: 9. CDR1 and CDR2 from the germline V gene are SGHTA and FQGNSA. This CDR3 is built from 17 residues. The CDR3 here is CASTNRTSGGPYNEQFF. The CDR3 DNA sequence: TGTGCCAGCACCAACAGGACTAGCGGGGGGCCGTACAATGAGCAGTTCTTC.

The rearrangement joins TRBV5-1 to TRBJ1-4; TRBD1 might be the D (5 bases). This CDR3 has 15 residues. V was shortened by 5 bases and J by 8 bases, with 19 bases between the two germline ends. CDR1 and CDR2 (germline): SGHRS, YFSETQ. The CDR3 region has the DNA TGCGCCAGCAGGGTACTCGGGACGCCTGAAGAAAAACTGTTTTTT. This codes for CASRVLGTPEEKLFF.

About this clonotype itself: A read error may be the cause here, since a much bigger clone is one base away. The final CDR3 position lacks the conserved phenylalanine or tryptophan, pointing to a likely read error. This sequence joins TRBV20-1 and TRBJ2-5; D unclear. V dropped 0 bases and J dropped 5 bases, with 10 bases sitting between them. This CDR3 region has 13 residues. Germline assignment: CDR1 DFQATT and CDR2 SNEGSKA (reference sequence). In DNA, the CDR3 is TGCAGTGCTAGAGATCAACCCCGGGAGACCCAGTACTTG. Translation gives CSARDQPRETQYL.

This chain connects TRBV27 to TRBJ1-1; possibly TRBD1 for D (5 bases). The V end was cut by 3 bases, the J end by 4 bases, with 9 bases between. This CDR3 is 13 amino acids long. Germline V gives CDR1 MNHEY, CDR2 SMNVEV (reference sequence). The CDR3 reads CASSLGPVTEAFF. CDR3 bases: TGTGCCAGCAGTTTGGGGCCTGTCACTGAAGCTTTCTTT.

This clonotype was found a few times. This chain uses TRBV4-2 with TRBJ2-3; TRBD2 aligns across 9 bases. The germline CDR1 and CDR2 sequences are LGHNA and YNFKEQ. This CDR3 region has 17 residues. The trim removed 0 bases at V and 5 bases at J, leaving 9 bases unmatched. The CDR3 sequence: CASSQDVPSGVRDTQYF. The CDR3 DNA reads as TGTGCCAGCAGCCAAGACGTTCCTAGCGGGGTACGAGATACGCAGTATTTT.

The rearrangement joins TRBV5-1 to TRBJ2-1; D is unresolved. This CDR3 has 15 amino acids. Germline V gives CDR1 SGHRS, CDR2 YFSETQ. V was clipped by 5 bases and J by 0 bases, with 12 bases between them. The CDR3 protein is CASRESPLSYNEQFF. CDR3 sequence (DNA): TGCGCCAGCAGGGAATCTCCCCTCTCCTACAATGAGCAGTTCTTC. Variable domain in full (rest from reference TRBV5-1 and TRBJ2-1): KAGVTQTPRYLIKTRGQQVTLSCSPISGHRSVSWYQQTPGQGLQFLFEYFSETQRNKGNFPGRFSGRQFSNSRSEMNVSTLELGDSALYLCASRESPLSYNEQFFGPGTRLTVL.

The rearrangement links TRBV7-2 to TRBJ2-2; 7 positions match TRBD1. The CDR3 runs to 17 residues. Trimming at V came to 2 bases and at J to 7 bases, leaving 13 bases not matched to a gene. Germline V gene data show CDR1 as SGHTA and CDR2 as FQGNSA. CDR3 amino acids: CASSLPGQSARFGELFF. CDR3 sequence (DNA): TGTGCCAGCAGCTTACCGGGACAGTCGGCCCGATTCGGGGAGCTGTTTTTT.

Comments on this clonotype: A read error may produce the germline difference seen at one junction end. The chain joins TRBV29-1 to TRBJ2-7; D is unclear. Looked up from germline, CDR1 is SQVTM and CDR2 is ANQGSEA. This CDR3 comprises 13 residues. The CDR3 DNA sequence: TGCAGCGTTGAGCTGGGCGCGGCCCACGAGCGGTACTTC. Its protein product is CSVELGAAHERYF.